This T cell receptor (beta chain) stems from a study of T-cell memory formation after mild COVID-19. The germline V gene encodes CDR1 DFQATT and CDR2 SNEGSKA (reference sequence). CDR3 length: 13 residues. Trimming shortened V by 1 base and J by 4 bases, and 10 bases separated the two germline ends. TCRdb reprocessed the 5' RACE reads with MiXCR, giving one entry per CDR3 protein. The sample yields approximately 480,000 distinct CDR3 sequences, 18% seen once. The chain employs TRBV20-1 and TRBJ1-2; no reliable D call. The sample taken for sequencing was PBMCs or a T cell subset sorted from them (not recorded which). The sequence derives from an adult woman who had mild COVID-19 (a few samples of this study predate the infection). Cell type and time point are not known. This CDR3 reads CSARATVGYGYTF. The CDR3 DNA follows: TGCAGTGCTAGAGCCACTGTGGGCTATGGCTACACCTTC.